These 3 T cell receptor beta chains came from one sample sequenced in a study of T-cell memory formation after mild COVID-19. TCRdb ran MiXCR on the 5' RACE reads and lists one entry per CDR3 protein. This repertoire shows about 350,000 distinct CDR3 sequences, roughly an eighth found once; its top ten account for 20% to 25%. Sequencing used PBMCs or a T cell subset sorted from them (not recorded which). The source of these receptors is a young man who had mild COVID-19 (a few samples of this study predate the infection). Cell type and time point are not known.

The rearrangement links TRBV10-3 to TRBJ1-6, with a tentative D call TRBD1 (5 bases). The V gene lost 0 bases and the J gene lost 10 bases, with 19 bases spanning the gap. This CDR3 has 17 amino acids. Per germline, CDR1 ENHRY and CDR2 SYGVKD. CDR3 sequence: CAISESAGVRVQSPLHF. Here the CDR3 DNA reads TGTGCCATCAGTGAGTCGGCGGGGGTCAGGGTTCAATCACCCCTCCACTTT.

This clonotype was detected a few times. V gene TRBV7-3 combines with J gene TRBJ2-3; 12 bases align to TRBD2. The J segment lost 5 bases and the V segment lost 5 bases, leaving 8 bases of the junction unmatched. The CDR3 length is 16 residues. Per germline, CDR1 SGHTA and CDR2 FQGTGA. CDR3 sequence (DNA): TGTGCCAGCAGCCCCCAGGGACTAGCGGGCCGAGATACGCAGTATTTT. Protein product: CASSPQGLAGRDTQYF.

This clonotype was seen more than once but under ten times. This CDR3 reads CASSHDRDRGYEQYF. The CDR3 region has the DNA TGCGCCAGCAGCCACGACCGGGACAGGGGGTACGAGCAGTACTTC. The chain links TRBV4-1 to TRBJ2-7; TRBD1 aligns across 11 bases. The CDR3 runs 15 residues. V lost 3 bases to trimming and J lost 4 bases; unmatched junction nucleotides: 5. Germline assignment: CDR1 MGHRA and CDR2 YSYEKL.